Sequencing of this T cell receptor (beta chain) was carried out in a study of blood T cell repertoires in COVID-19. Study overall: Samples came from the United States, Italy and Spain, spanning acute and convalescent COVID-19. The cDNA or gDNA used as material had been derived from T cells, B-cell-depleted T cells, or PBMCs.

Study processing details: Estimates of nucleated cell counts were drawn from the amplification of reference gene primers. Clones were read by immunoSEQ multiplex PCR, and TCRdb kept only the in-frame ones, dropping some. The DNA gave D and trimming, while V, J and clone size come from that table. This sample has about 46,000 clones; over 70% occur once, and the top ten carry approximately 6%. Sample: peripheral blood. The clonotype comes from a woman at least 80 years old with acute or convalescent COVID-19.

This CDR3 is CASSLQGARSYEQYF. In nucleotides, the CDR3 is TGTGCCAGCAGCTTGCAGGGGGCTAGGTCCTACGAGCAGTACTTC. The chain carries TRBV5-4 and TRBJ2-7; TRBD1 matches 8 bases. Trimming at V came to 1 base and at J to 1 base, leaving 4 bases not matched to a gene. Germline lookup yields CDR1 SGHNT and CDR2 YYREEE (reference sequence). This CDR3 comprises 15 residues.